These T cell receptor beta chains were read from a single sample in a study of T-cell reconstitution after alpha-beta-depleted transplantation in children. MiXCR, applied by TCRdb to the PCR reads, yields one record per CDR3 protein. The repertoire holds approximately 210,000 distinct CDR3 sequences, with roughly 14% as singletons. The sample in question was PBMCs from the stem cell graft donor, obtained from the stem cell graft. Source of these receptors: a human donor who donated a stem cell graft to a child with acute lymphoblastic leukemia. The CDR3 runs from the conserved cysteine through the conserved F or W. D genes are given only for firm matches. For some rows the clone size is stated as once, few or many, or as a class when expanded; others skip it.

CDR3 DNA	CDR3 protein	clone size	V gene	CDR3 length	J gene	D gene
TGTGCCAGCAGTGACGTTAGTAGTCAATTCTACGAGCAGTACTTC	CASSDVSSQFYEQYF	once	TRBV2	15	TRBJ2-7	NA
TGCAGTGCTGGAGGGGGACAGGACGTAGCCAAAAACATTCAGTACTTC	CSAGGGQDVAKNIQYF	many	TRBV20-1	16	TRBJ2-4	TRBD1
TGTGCCAGCAGTTTAGCAGGGAGCTCTTCTCAGCCCCAGCATTTT	CASSLAGSSSQPQHF	many	TRBV28	15	TRBJ1-5	NA
TGTGCCAGCAGCCATTCAGGTACTGAAGCTTTCTTT	CASSHSGTEAFF	many	TRBV28	12	TRBJ1-1	NA
TGCGCCAGCAGCTTGGATGGCGTGATCAATGAGCAGTTCTTC	CASSLDGVINEQFF	NA	TRBV5-1	14	TRBJ2-1	NA
TGTGCCAGCAGCCGGACTAGCGGTACCACTAGCTCCTACGAGCAGTACTTC	CASSRTSGTTSSYEQYF	many	TRBV7-9	17	TRBJ2-7	TRBD2
TGCAGTGCTAGAGATCTTATCCGGGCGGGAGGGCCCAATGAGCAGTTCTTC	CSARDLIRAGGPNEQFF	many	TRBV20-1	17	TRBJ2-1	TRBD2
TGCAGTGCTAGGGACAGATTCTCCACAGATACGCAGTATTTT	CSARDRFSTDTQYF	many	TRBV20-1	14	TRBJ2-3	NA
TGTGCCAGCAGCTCAGCGGACAGGGGGCACTATGGCTACACCTTC	CASSSADRGHYGYTF	few	TRBV7-2	15	TRBJ1-2	TRBD1
TGCGCCAGCAGCACAAGAAAGTCGAACACTGAAGCTTTCTTT	CASSTRKSNTEAFF	many	TRBV5-1	14	TRBJ1-1	NA
TGTGCCACCTGCCACCTCAGTGGGACTAGCGGACGTAACTACGAGCAGTACTTC	CATCHLSGTSGRNYEQYF	NA	TRBV3-1	18	TRBJ2-7	TRBD2
TGCGCCAGCAGCTACAGGGAAGCATCCTATGGCTACACCTTC	CASSYREASYGYTF	many	TRBV5-1	14	TRBJ1-2	NA
TGTGCCAGCAGCTTACTCCTGAGGAGTGAGGACGAGCAGTACTTC	CASSLLLRSEDEQYF	many	TRBV7-8	15	TRBJ2-7	NA
TGTGCCAGCTCACCCACCTTACAGGGGGTGGAGGGAGAAAAACTGTTTTTT	CASSPTLQGVEGEKLFF	NA	TRBV18	17	TRBJ1-4	TRBD1
TGCGCCAGCAGCGGACGGACGGACAACACTGAAGCTTTCTTT	CASSGRTDNTEAFF	many	TRBV5-1	14	TRBJ1-1	NA
TGCGCCAGCAGCCACACAGGGCGTAATGAGCAGTTCTTC	CASSHTGRNEQFF	many	TRBV5-1	13	TRBJ2-1	NA
TGTGCTAGTGGTTTGGTACCAGGACGAGGAAACACCATATATTTT	CASGLVPGRGNTIYF	many	TRBV12-5	15	TRBJ1-3	NA
TGCAGCGTTACAGGAGGTGGGAACACTGAAGCTTTCTTT	CSVTGGGNTEAFF	many	TRBV29-1	13	TRBJ1-1	NA
TGTGCCAGCAGCTTATTAGGGGCAGGGGACAGGGGCCACGTGCAGTACTTC	CASSLLGAGDRGHVQYF	NA	TRBV7-2	17	TRBJ2-7	TRBD1
TGTGCCAGTAAGGGGGGAGGGAATCAGCCCCAGCATTTT	CASKGGGNQPQHF	few	TRBV19	13	TRBJ1-5	NA